Following are 22 T cell receptor beta chains from one sample sequenced in a study of beta chain features in type 1 diabetes. Study results and caveats: Type 1 diabetes patients had moderately but significantly shorter TCRB CDR3s in all four CD4+ subsets.

The antigens for these receptors are not known. The entirety of the isolated RNA underwent reverse transcription, so expressed TCRB transcripts were sequenced. The method was immunoSEQ multiplex PCR; TCRdb's version includes in-frame clones alone and lacks a portion of them. The sample consists of about 640,000 clones, approximately 13% of them appearing once. Input material: naive CD4+ T cells from blood. The receptors shown here come from a man aged 25 to 45 with type 1 diabetes.

This clone was detected a few times. The gene calls are TRBV25-1 and TRBJ1-1; the D gene is possibly TRBD1 (5 bases). The V and J ends lost 6 bases and 10 bases respectively, with 12 bases between them. Germline CDR1 is MGHDK and CDR2 is SYGVNS. This CDR3 is built from 11 residues. DNA for the CDR3: TGTGCCAGCAGGGCAGGGTCTGGAGCTTTCTTT. Amino acid sequence: CASRAGSGAFF.

This chain connects TRBV6-1 to TRBJ2-2; 10 nucleotides match TRBD1. Trimming at V came to 6 bases and at J to 3 bases, leaving 4 bases not matched to a gene. This CDR3 has 15 amino acids. The V gene's germline CDR1 is MNHNS and CDR2 SASEGT. CDR3 loop: CASRPGTGDTGELFF. In nucleotides, the CDR3 is TGTGCCAGCAGGCCCGGGACAGGGGACACCGGGGAGCTGTTTTTT.

The chain couples TRBV5-1 to TRBJ1-4, with D maybe TRBD1 (5 bases). Germline V gene data show CDR1 as SGHRS and CDR2 as YFSETQ. The V and J ends lost 5 bases and 6 bases respectively, with 17 bases between them. The length of the CDR3 is 15 residues. DNA for the CDR3: TGCGCCAGCAGTCAGAATGGGGGTGACGATGAAAAACTGTTTTTT. Protein product: CASSQNGGDDEKLFF. Full variable domain (rest looked up from reference TRBV5-1 and TRBJ1-4): KAGVTQTPRYLIKTRGQQVTLSCSPISGHRSVSWYQQTPGQGLQFLFEYFSETQRNKGNFPGRFSGRQFSNSRSEMNVSTLELGDSALYLCASSQNGGDDEKLFFGSGTQLSVL.

This clone turned up a few times. CDR3 protein: CAIGSRGGDQPQHF. The CDR3 DNA is TGTGCCATCGGGAGCAGGGGTGGGGATCAGCCCCAGCATTTT. The rearrangement uses TRBV10-3 and TRBJ1-5; D might be TRBD1 (6 bases). Between the trimmed V and J ends, which lost 8 bases and 5 bases, there was a span of 16 bases. From germline, CDR1 is ENHRY and CDR2 SYGVKD. The CDR3 loop spans 14 amino acids.

The chain couples TRBV5-1 to TRBJ2-2; 7 bases map to TRBD1. CDR1 and CDR2 from the germline V gene are SGHRS and YFSETQ. The V segment lost 3 bases and the J segment 0 bases; nucleotides outside the gene matches: 5. CDR3 length: 16 residues. The CDR3 reads CASSWTGTANTGELFF. The DNA of the CDR3 is TGCGCCAGCAGCTGGACCGGGACAGCGAACACCGGGGAGCTGTTTTTT.

This clone has only a few counts. This sequence joins TRBV6-5 and TRBJ1-1, with a tentative D call TRBD1 (6 bases). V lost 5 bases and J lost 1, with 14 bases in between. Germline assignment: CDR1 MNHEY and CDR2 SVGAGI. The CDR3 totals 15 residues. The CDR3 nucleotides are TGTGCCAGCAGTCGTCGGGGGGCGACGAACACTGAAGCTTTCTTT. It specifies CASSRRGATNTEAFF.

This chain uses TRBV5-6 with TRBJ2-3, with no clear D. CDR3 length equals 16 residues. CDR1 and CDR2 from the germline V gene are SGHDT and YYEEEE. The V end was cut by 0 bases, the J end by 2 bases, with 13 bases between. The CDR3 DNA sequence: TGTGCCAGCAGCTTGGCGAAGGATCTTGTCACAGATACGCAGTATTTT. Translated, it gives CASSLAKDLVTDTQYF.

The rearrangement uses TRBV7-7 and TRBJ2-5, with no clear D. With 0 bases removed from V and 5 bases from J, the gap between germline ends came to 7 bases. The CDR3 totals 13 residues. Germline V lookup: CDR1 SSHAT, CDR2 FNYEAQ (reference sequence). CDR3 DNA: TGTGCCAGCAGCTTAGCGTTTCGGGAGACCCAGTACTTC. It specifies CASSLAFRETQYF.

This clone was seen only a few times. This chain joins TRBV5-1 and TRBJ1-4; D not resolved. V was pared by 0 bases and J by 2 bases, with 5 bases between. Per the germline V gene, CDR1 is SGHRS and CDR2 is YFSETQ. The CDR3 totals 14 residues. CDR3 amino acids: CASSLDGTNEKLFF. CDR3 nucleotides: TGCGCCAGCAGCTTGGACGGCACTAATGAAAAACTGTTTTTT.

In this sample, this clone turned up a few times. The V and J genes are TRBV2 and TRBJ1-6, with TRBD1 identical over 8 bases. This CDR3 has 16 amino acids. The trim removed 0 bases at V and 7 bases at J, leaving 5 bases unmatched. Germline lookup yields CDR1 SNHLY and CDR2 FYNNEI. The CDR3 spells CASSEARTGTNSPLHF. Written as DNA, the CDR3 is TGTGCCAGCAGTGAAGCCAGGACAGGGACAAATTCACCCCTCCACTTT.

This clone was seen a few times. This chain joins TRBV28 and TRBJ1-3, with D uncertain. The V gene's germline CDR1 is MDHEN and CDR2 SYDVKM. Deletions cut 8 bases from V and 1 base from J, with 3 bases between. The CDR3 runs 11 residues. The CDR3 loop is CASGSGNTIYF. The CDR3 DNA reads as TGTGCCAGCGGGTCTGGAAACACCATATATTTT.

Comments on this clone: Within the sample, other DNA sequences also encode this same CDR3. The genes are TRBV27 and TRBJ2-7; 7 bases map to TRBD1. The germline CDR1 and CDR2 sequences are MNHEY and SMNVEV (reference sequence). The CDR3 contains 14 residues. The J segment lost 0 bases and the V segment lost 5 bases, leaving 4 bases of the junction unmatched. CDR3 sequence: CASSLQGSSYEQYF. The DNA of the CDR3 is TGTGCCAGCAGTCTACAGGGGAGCTCCTACGAGCAGTACTTC.

This clone showed up just a few times. This sequence joins TRBV15 and TRBJ2-2; no clear D. Germline CDR1 and CDR2: LNHNV and YYDKDF (reference sequence). Deletions cut 3 bases from V and 5 bases from J, with 7 bases between. The CDR3 contains 13 residues. CDR3 nucleotide sequence: TGTGCCACCAGCAGTAGAAGGACCGGGGAGCTGTTTTTT. It specifies CATSSRRTGELFF.

CDR3 amino acids: CASSLRETGELFF. For the CDR3, the DNA is TGCGCCAGCAGCCTTAGAGAGACCGGGGAGCTGTTTTTT. The gene calls are TRBV4-3 and TRBJ2-2; no clear D. Trimming took off 4 bases at V and 5 bases at J, with 8 bases between the two ends. CDR3 length: 13 residues. Germline V CDR1 and CDR2: LGHNA, YSLEER.

This clone was detected a few times. CDR3 loop: CASSQTLLGTGVYEQYF. The CDR3 DNA is TGTGCCAGCAGCCAGACCTTACTTGGGACAGGGGTCTACGAGCAGTACTTC. The chain is built from TRBV4-2 and TRBJ2-7, with 10 bases matching TRBD1. The J segment lost 3 bases and the V segment lost 3 bases, leaving 11 bases of the junction unmatched. The germline gives CDR1 LGHNA, CDR2 YNFKEQ. The CDR3 has 17 amino acids.

This clone came up a few times. The rearrangement joins TRBV2 to TRBJ2-1; 8 nucleotides agree with TRBD1. The germline CDR1 and CDR2 sequences are SNHLY and FYNNEI. V shed 6 bases, J shed 3 bases, and the junction held 4 bases outside the gene matches. The CDR3 loop spans 14 amino acids. The CDR3 loop is CASRDDRGYNEQFF. The CDR3 DNA reads TGTGCCAGCAGGGATGACAGGGGCTACAATGAGCAGTTCTTC.

This clone has more than one count but fewer than ten. The gene calls are TRBV30 and TRBJ2-1, with TRBD1 matching over 11 bases. The V segment lost 4 bases and the J segment 4 bases; nucleotides outside the gene matches: 12. From germline, CDR1 is GTSNPN and CDR2 SVGIG (reference sequence). The CDR3 sequence is 17 residues long. The CDR3 DNA sequence: TGTGCCTGGAAACCCCATACGGGACAGGGGGTATACAATGAGCAGTTCTTC. Its translation: CAWKPHTGQGVYNEQFF.

This clone was detected only a few times. The sample carries other DNA sequences with the same CDR3. The V gene is TRBV7-2, the J gene TRBJ2-5; weak D call: TRBD2 (5 bases). The CDR3 is made up of 13 amino acids. V was trimmed by 3 bases and J by 0 bases, leaving 5 bases between them. In germline, CDR1 is SGHTA, CDR2 FQGNSA. The CDR3 bases are TGTGCCAGCAGCTTCGGGGACCAAGAGACCCAGTACTTC. Translation gives CASSFGDQETQYF. Full variable domain (outside the CDR3, taken from reference TRBV7-2 and TRBJ2-5): GAGVSQSPSNKVTEKGKDVELRCDPISGHTALYWYRQSLGQGLEFLIYFQGNSAPDKSGLPSDRFSAERTGGSVSTLTIQRTQQEDSAVYLCASSFGDQETQYFGPGTRLLVL.

The chain couples TRBV29-1 to TRBJ1-1, with D possibly TRBD1 on 5 matching bases. The germline V gene has CDR1 SQVTM and CDR2 ANQGSEA. The V and J ends lost 6 bases and 0 bases respectively, with 14 bases between them. The CDR3 totals 14 residues. In nucleotides, the CDR3 is TGCAGCGTCCGCGGGGCGGACATGAACACTGAAGCTTTCTTT. This encodes CSVRGADMNTEAFF.

This chain connects TRBV6-5 to TRBJ1-1; D gene uncertain. V shed 0 bases and J shed 1 base, with 9 bases lying between them. The CDR3 sequence is 15 residues long. Germline V lookup: CDR1 MNHEY, CDR2 SVGAGI. The CDR3 spells CASSYSLGTNTEAFF. The DNA for the CDR3 is TGTGCCAGCAGTTACTCATTGGGTACGAACACTGAAGCTTTCTTT.

This chain links TRBV30 with TRBJ1-3; D is undetermined. V lost 0 bases, J lost 4 bases, and 16 bases lay in between. Germline values: CDR1 GTSNPN, CDR2 SVGIG (reference sequence). CDR3 length: 16 amino acids. CDR3 amino acids: CAWSVPGLRMGNTIYF. The CDR3 DNA sequence: TGTGCCTGGAGTGTCCCGGGCCTGAGAATGGGAAACACCATATATTTT.

J is TRBJ2-1 and V is TRBV28; 12 nucleotides match TRBD2. V gave up 8 bases and J gave up 7 bases; unmatched junction bases: 15. The CDR3 is 17 residues long. Germline lookup yields CDR1 MDHEN and CDR2 SYDVKM. This CDR3 is CASVPASSGGAKNEQFF. As DNA, the CDR3 is TGTGCCAGCGTTCCCGCGTCTAGCGGGGGGGCGAAAAATGAGCAGTTCTTC. Filled out from reference TRBV28 and TRBJ2-1, the complete variable domain reads DVKVTQSSRYLVKRTGEKVFLECVQDMDHENMFWYRQDPGLGLRLIYFSYDVKMKEKGDIPEGYSVSREKKERFSLILESASTNQTSMYLCASVPASSGGAKNEQFFGPGTRLTVL.